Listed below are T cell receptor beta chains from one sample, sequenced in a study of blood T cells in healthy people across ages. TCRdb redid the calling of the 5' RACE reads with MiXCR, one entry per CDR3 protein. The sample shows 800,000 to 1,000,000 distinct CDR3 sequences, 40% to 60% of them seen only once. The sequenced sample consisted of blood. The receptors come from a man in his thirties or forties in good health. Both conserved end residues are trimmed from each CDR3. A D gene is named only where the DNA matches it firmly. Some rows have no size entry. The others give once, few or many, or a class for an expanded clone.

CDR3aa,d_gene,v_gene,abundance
ASSQGGAGGTDTQY,TRBD2,TRBV4-1,many
ASSPGGGRSDTQY,.,TRBV7-2,.
SARDLREPDNEQF,.,TRBV20-1,.
ASSQGYRDASYEQY,.,TRBV4-1,.
ASSQDPVLNSPLH,.,TRBV4-2,many
ASTKGLMGYEQY,.,TRBV6-5,few
ASSKTTSGGLQETQY,TRBD2,TRBV25-1,.
AISALTSGVSHEQY,TRBD2,TRBV10-3,many
ASSQDRPGIQETQY,.,TRBV4-1,.
SVSRGTYEQY,.,TRBV29-1,few
SVEELAETQY,.,TRBV29-1,.
ASSGGTASTDTQY,.,TRBV6-5,.
ASGDASGNTIY,.,TRBV4-2,few
ASMMVHGLYEQF,.,TRBV6-1,.
ATQSGGEYNEQF,TRBD2,TRBV5-4,.
AWKAGRSGSYEQY,.,TRBV30,.
ASSFAKRSTDTQY,.,TRBV7-9,few
SVVGTGGFGYT,TRBD1,TRBV29-1,once
ASSEADEGIREAF,.,TRBV5-1,.
ASSYPRTGGGTDTQY,TRBD1,TRBV6-5,.
ASSQDRRFGSPLH,.,TRBV3-1,.
AWGGQVNEKLF,TRBD1,TRBV30,.
ASGLGGLPYNEQF,.,TRBV12-5,.
ASRVTGLGTQY,.,TRBV3-1,.
ASSQEQGRNSPLH,TRBD1,TRBV4-3,.
ASSLDRVTNYGYT,.,TRBV7-2,few
SAGRAGVDNEQF,TRBD2,TRBV20-1,few
ASSKGYSGGAFSYNEQF,.,TRBV21-1,.
ASSGLAIYNEQF,.,TRBV6-2/TRBV6-3,.
ASSGPGGKSYEQY,TRBD1,TRBV9,few
ASSQDENYKETQY,.,TRBV4-1,.
ASSQERGAGETQY,.,TRBV4-2,few
SATLDGEHPYEQY,.,TRBV20-1,.
ASSQTGTGELF,.,TRBV12-3/TRBV12-4,.
ASSFSGGAKLYNEQF,TRBD2,TRBV5-5,.
ASSLGTLSSYEQY,.,TRBV6-2/TRBV6-3,few
SVEGGSSYNEQF,.,TRBV29-1,.
ASTSGLTNNNEQF,TRBD2,TRBV27,few
ASSFGGSGEDTQY,.,TRBV4-2,few
AISEGTGGAETQY,TRBD1,TRBV10-3,.
SASQGTGWVNTEAF,TRBD1,TRBV20-1,.
ASSTRGATEAF,.,TRBV13,few
ASSPLGVVGRRGDKNEQF,TRBD2,TRBV7-9,.
ASSWTGLSPNNEQF,.,TRBV6-5,.
ASSLGQRPSDTQY,.,TRBV11-2,few
SARDPAGTVLNQPQH,TRBD1,TRBV20-1,.
ASSLALAGGSDTQY,TRBD2,TRBV7-8,.
SASSLRDSYNSPLH,TRBD1,TRBV20-1,.
SVEDPGQGASYEQY,TRBD1,TRBV29-1,.
ASSLAWDEQY,.,TRBV7-2,.
ASSPGWNQPQH,.,TRBV7-2,.
ASSVVSRFTDTQY,.,TRBV9,.
ATSRDRRYEQY,.,TRBV15,few
ASSYTRLANTGELF,.,TRBV13,few
SVGTGNWNLPLH,TRBD1,TRBV29-1,.
ASSPSGLRTQY,.,TRBV27,few
SASTPSDNQPQH,.,TRBV20-1,.
ASSPDRTSGQGNEQF,TRBD2,TRBV11-1,.
ASSQAVRGLGQETQY,.,TRBV4-2,.
ASSLEAGTLH,.,TRBV11-2,.